This T cell receptor beta chain was profiled in a study of cytomegalovirus exposure and HLA in healthy donors. Study-wide results and limits: Fewer N-insertions than the approximately 680-donor mean were reportedly shown by an Asian-associated ancestry cluster in a later analysis. Presence/absence analyses assumed roughly uniform sequencing depth across donors, which may not hold. As confirmed in vitro, a few CMV-associated chains were specific for CMV antigens. According to the study, 160 or so TCR beta chains were cytomegalovirus-associated.

Germline assignment: CDR1 SNHLY and CDR2 FYNNEI. The CDR3 contains 16 residues. The ends were cut back, 0 bases at V and 3 bases at J, with 15 bases in the middle. About this clone itself: As yet, its antigen is unknown.

Primers included in the PCR were 60 Vbeta and 13 Jbeta primers. Libraries were prepared by immunoSEQ multiplex PCR; TCRdb keeps only in-frame clonotypes and omits some of them. The sample consists of roughly 160,000 clones, 80% to 90% of them appearing once. The receptor comes from a man aged 50 to 60 in good health and CMV-seropositive. The sequencing sample was made of PBMCs. V is TRBV2 and J is TRBJ2-7; D might be TRBD1 (6 bases). The chain's CDR3 is CASSEALGQIGYEQYF. The CDR3 region has the DNA TGTGCCAGCAGTGAAGCGCTTGGACAGATTGGCTACGAGCAGTACTTC. Full variable domain (outside the CDR3, taken from reference TRBV2 and TRBJ2-7): EPEVTQTPSHQVTQMGQEVILRCVPISNHLYFYWYRQILGQKVEFLVSFYNNEISEKSEIFDDQFSVERPDGSNFTLKIRSTKLEDSAMYFCASSEALGQIGYEQYFGPGTRLTVT.